This TCR beta chain originates from a study of shared clonotypes between healthy human individuals. At deep level, the assay was performed. Sequencing on ten immunoSEQ deep assay plates was performed for unsorted PBMC DNA. Per the original methods: With immunoSEQ giving junction-only sequences and no quality scores, filtering differed. The data were produced by immunoSEQ multiplex PCR, yet TCRdb's version contains in-frame clones alone and is incomplete. V and J calls and clone size are copied from that table; D and trimming were computed from the DNA. The table shows roughly 500,000 clones, with 70% to 80% occurring only once. The CDR3 consists of 15 residues. The germline gives CDR1 SGHTA, CDR2 FQGNSA. Unmatched junction bases numbered 7, after V lost 5 bases and J lost 2 bases. As regards this clone: Its antigen is as yet unknown.

Overall study findings and caveats: Only blood was sampled, and tissue TCR repertoires likely differ from blood ones.

Sequences were obtained from PBMCs. The V gene is TRBV7-2, the J gene TRBJ2-3; 7 bases agree with TRBD2. The sequence derives from a woman between 35 and 50 years old in good health. Some clones in this sample may be carry-over from other donors' samples. In nucleotides, the CDR3 is TGTGCCAGCAGCCTCAGCGGGACCGACACAGATACGCAGTATTTT. Its translation: CASSLSGTDTDTQYF.